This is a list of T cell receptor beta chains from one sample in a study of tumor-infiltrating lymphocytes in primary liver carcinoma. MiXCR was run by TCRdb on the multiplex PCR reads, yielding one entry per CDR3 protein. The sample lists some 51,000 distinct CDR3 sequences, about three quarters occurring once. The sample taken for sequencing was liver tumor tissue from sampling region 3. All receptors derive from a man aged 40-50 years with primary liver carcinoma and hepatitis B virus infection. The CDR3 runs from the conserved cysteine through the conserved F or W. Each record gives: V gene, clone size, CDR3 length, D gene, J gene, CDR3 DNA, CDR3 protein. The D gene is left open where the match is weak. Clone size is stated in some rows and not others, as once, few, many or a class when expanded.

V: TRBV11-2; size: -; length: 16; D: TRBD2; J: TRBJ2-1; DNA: TGTGCTAGTAGCTCGCGCCCCAGCGGGAGGATCTATGAGCAGTCCTTC; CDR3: CASSSRPSGRIYEQSF
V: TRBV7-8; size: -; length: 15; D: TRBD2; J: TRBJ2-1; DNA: TGTGCCAACAGGCCTAGCGGTCCCCCTCTCGGGGAGCAGTTCTTC; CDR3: CANRPSGPPLGEQFF
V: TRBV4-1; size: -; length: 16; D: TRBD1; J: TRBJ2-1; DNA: TGCGCCAGTAGCCGCGGACAGGGGCCTCTCTACATTGAGCAGTTCTTC; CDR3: CASSRGQGPLYIEQFF
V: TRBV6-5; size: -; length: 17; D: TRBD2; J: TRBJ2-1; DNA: TGTGCCAGCAGCCGGGCTAGCGGAAGCGGGGGTCCATCTGAGCAGTTCTTC; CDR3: CASSRASGSGGPSEQFF
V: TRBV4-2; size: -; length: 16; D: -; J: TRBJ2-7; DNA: TGTGCCAGCAGCCAAGACCTATCTAGAGGGGGTTACGAGCAGTACTTC; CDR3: CASSQDLSRGGYEQYF
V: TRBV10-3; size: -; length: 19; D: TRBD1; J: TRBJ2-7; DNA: TGTGCCATCAGTGAGGTCCCCCTCCAGACCGTGACAGGGAACTACGAGCAGTACTTC; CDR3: CAISEVPLQTVTGNYEQYF
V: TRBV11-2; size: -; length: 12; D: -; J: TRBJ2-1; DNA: TGTGCCAGGAGCCCGGAGTATAATGGGCAGTTCTTC; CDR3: CARSPEYNGQFF
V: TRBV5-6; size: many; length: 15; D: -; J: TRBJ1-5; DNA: TGTGCCAGCTCGACCAGAACAGGGAACCTAAGCCCCCAGCATTTT; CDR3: CASSTRTGNLSPQHF
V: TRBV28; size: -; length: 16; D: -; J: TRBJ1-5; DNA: TGTGCCAGGAGTTATCGCAAAGGGGCGCTCAATCAGCCCCAGCATTTT; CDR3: CARSYRKGALNQPQHF
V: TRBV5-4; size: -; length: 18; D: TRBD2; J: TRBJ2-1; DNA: TGTGCCAGCAGCCGAGGACTAGCGGGAGGTAGGCCCTACAATGAGCAGTTCTTC; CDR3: CASSRGLAGGRPYNEQFF
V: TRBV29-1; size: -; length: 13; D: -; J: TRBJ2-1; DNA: TGCAGCGTTGTTAGGAGGGCGAACAATGAGCAACTCTTC; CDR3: CSVVRRANNEQLF
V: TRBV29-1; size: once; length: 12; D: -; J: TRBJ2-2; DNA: TGCAGCTCAATTGCGGGTTCATGGGAGCTGTTTTTT; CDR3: CSSIAGSWELFF
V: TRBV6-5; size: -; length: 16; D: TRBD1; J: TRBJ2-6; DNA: TGTGCCAGCGGGGCAGGGGACAGGTCCGGGGCCAACGTCCTGGCTTTC; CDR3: CASGAGDRSGANVLAF
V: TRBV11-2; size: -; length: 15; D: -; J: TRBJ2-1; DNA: TGTGCCAGCGTACTAGGGTGCCTCCAGGGACATGAGCAGTTCTTC; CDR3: CASVLGCLQGHEQFF
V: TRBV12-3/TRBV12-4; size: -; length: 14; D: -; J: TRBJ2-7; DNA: TGTACCAGCAGCCCCCGGGATAGAACCTACGAGCAGTACTTC; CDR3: CTSSPRDRTYEQYF
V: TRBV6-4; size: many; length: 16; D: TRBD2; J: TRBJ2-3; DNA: TGTGCCAGCAGTGACTTGGCGGGAGGCACCACAGATACGCAGTATTTT; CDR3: CASSDLAGGTTDTQYF
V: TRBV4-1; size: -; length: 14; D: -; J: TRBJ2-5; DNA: TGCGCGAGCAGACAAGACCCTTCAGCTGGGGCCCGGTACTTC; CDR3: CASRQDPSAGARYF
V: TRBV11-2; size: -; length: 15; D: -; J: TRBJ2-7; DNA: TGTGTCAGCAGCCCACCCAGGGCCTACCCCTACGAGCAGTACTTC; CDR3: CVSSPPRAYPYEQYF
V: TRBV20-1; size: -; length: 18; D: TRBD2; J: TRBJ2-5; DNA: TGCAGTGCTAGAGGGACTAGCGGGAAGAACTCGTACCAAGAGACCCAGTACTTC; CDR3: CSARGTSGKNSYQETQYF
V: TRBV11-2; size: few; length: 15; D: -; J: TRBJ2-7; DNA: TGTGCCAGCAGTCCCCGACGGGGATGGTTTTACGAGCAGTACTTC; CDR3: CASSPRRGWFYEQYF
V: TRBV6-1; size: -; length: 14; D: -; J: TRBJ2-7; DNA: TGTGTCAGCAGCCTCCGGGATAAAACCTACGAGCAGTACTTT; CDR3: CVSSLRDKTYEQYF
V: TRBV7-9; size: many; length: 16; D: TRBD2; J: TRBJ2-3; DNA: TGTGCCAGCAGCTTAGACGTGGCGGGAGTGGCAGATACGCAGTATTTT; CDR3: CASSLDVAGVADTQYF
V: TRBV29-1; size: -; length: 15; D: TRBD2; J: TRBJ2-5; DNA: TGCAGCGCCGGACGCGGGCTAGCGGGAGAAGAGACACAGTACTTC; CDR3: CSAGRGLAGEETQYF
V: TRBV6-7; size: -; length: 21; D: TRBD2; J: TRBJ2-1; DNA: TGCGCCAGCAGTTACTCTCAGGGTAGGCCGCAAGCGGGAGGGGCCCACAATGAGCAGTTCTTC; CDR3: CASSYSQGRPQAGGAHNEQFF
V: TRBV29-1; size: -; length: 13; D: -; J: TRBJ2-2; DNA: TGCAGCGTTTGGCTAGCCGGAAACGGGGTGCTGTTTTTT; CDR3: CSVWLAGNGVLFF
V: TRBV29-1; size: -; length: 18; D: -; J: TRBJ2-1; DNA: TGCAGAGTTGAAGGGGGGGGTTGGGCAGGGGGCCGTTCCAATGAGCGGTTCTTC; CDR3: CRVEGGGWAGGRSNERFF
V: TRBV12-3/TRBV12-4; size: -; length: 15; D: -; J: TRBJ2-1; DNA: TGTGCCAGCAGCCCTCCAACGGTTAGGCGGGGTGAGCAATTCTTC; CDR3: CASSPPTVRRGEQFF
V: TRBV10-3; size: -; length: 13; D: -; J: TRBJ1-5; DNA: TGTTCCATCCAAGGGGGTGACGATCAGCCCCAGCATTTT; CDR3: CSIQGGDDQPQHF
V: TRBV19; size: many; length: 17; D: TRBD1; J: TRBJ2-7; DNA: TGTGCCAGTAGTGCTAGCATTCCCGGGACAGGTTCCTACGAGCAGTACTTC; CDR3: CASSASIPGTGSYEQYF
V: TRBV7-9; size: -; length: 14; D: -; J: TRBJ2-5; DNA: TGTGCCTGCAGCTTACAGGTCAGCCAAGAGACCCAGTACTTC; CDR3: CACSLQVSQETQYF
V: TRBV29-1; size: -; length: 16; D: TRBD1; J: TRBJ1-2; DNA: TGCAGCGTCGCAACCCTACAGGACAGGGGGCCGAATGGCTACACCTTC; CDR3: CSVATLQDRGPNGYTF
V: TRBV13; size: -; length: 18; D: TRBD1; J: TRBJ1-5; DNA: TGTGCCAGCAGCTTAGACCACCCTACAGGGGGCGACGATCAGCCCCAGCATTTT; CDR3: CASSLDHPTGGDDQPQHF
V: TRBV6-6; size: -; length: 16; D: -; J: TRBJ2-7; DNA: TGTGCCGGCAGTTACAGCACGCCTAGCGAGAGCAACGAGCAGTACTTC; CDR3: CAGSYSTPSESNEQYF
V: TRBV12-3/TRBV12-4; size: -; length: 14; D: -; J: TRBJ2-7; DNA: TGTGCCAGCGACCCCCAGGACAGAACCTACGAGCAGTACTTT; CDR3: CASDPQDRTYEQYF
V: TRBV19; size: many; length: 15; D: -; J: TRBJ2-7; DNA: TGTGCCAGTGCCCCCCAGGACGCCTCACGCTACGAGCAGTACTTC; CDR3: CASAPQDASRYEQYF
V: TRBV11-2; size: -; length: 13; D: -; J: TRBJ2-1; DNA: TGTGTCAGCAGCTTAAATGATGCCTATGAGGAGCTCTTC; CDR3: CVSSLNDAYEELF
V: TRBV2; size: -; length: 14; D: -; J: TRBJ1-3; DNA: TGTGCCAGCAGCATACAGGGCTCTGGAAACACCATATATTTT; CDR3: CASSIQGSGNTIYF
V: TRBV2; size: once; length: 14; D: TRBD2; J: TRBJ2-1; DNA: TGTGCCAGCAGGACTAGCGGGAGGGGCTATGAGCAGTTCTTC; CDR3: CASRTSGRGYEQFF
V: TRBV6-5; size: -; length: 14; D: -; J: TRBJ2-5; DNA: TGTGCCAGCAGTTATGTGAGGGAGAAAGAGACCCAATACTTC; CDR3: CASSYVREKETQYF
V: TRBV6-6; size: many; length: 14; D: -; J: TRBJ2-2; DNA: TGTGCCAGCAGCCGAGCCCGGGACACCGGGGAGCTGTTTTTT; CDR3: CASSRARDTGELFF
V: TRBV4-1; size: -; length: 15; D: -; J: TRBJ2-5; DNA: TGCGCCAACAGGCCCAGGGGAGATGGGCAAGAGACCCAGTACTTC; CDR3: CANRPRGDGQETQYF
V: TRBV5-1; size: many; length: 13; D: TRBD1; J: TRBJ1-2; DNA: TGCGCCAGCAAAACAGGGGCGGACTATGGCTACACCTTC; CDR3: CASKTGADYGYTF
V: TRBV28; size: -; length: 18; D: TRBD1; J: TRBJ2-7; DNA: TGTGGCAGCAGTTTGGGTCCAGGGACAGGGCTAGGGGTCTACGAGCAGTACTTC; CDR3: CGSSLGPGTGLGVYEQYF
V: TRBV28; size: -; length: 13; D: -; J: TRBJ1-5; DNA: TGTACCAGCAGTGGTCGGCGTGATCAGCCCCAGCATTTT; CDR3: CTSSGRRDQPQHF